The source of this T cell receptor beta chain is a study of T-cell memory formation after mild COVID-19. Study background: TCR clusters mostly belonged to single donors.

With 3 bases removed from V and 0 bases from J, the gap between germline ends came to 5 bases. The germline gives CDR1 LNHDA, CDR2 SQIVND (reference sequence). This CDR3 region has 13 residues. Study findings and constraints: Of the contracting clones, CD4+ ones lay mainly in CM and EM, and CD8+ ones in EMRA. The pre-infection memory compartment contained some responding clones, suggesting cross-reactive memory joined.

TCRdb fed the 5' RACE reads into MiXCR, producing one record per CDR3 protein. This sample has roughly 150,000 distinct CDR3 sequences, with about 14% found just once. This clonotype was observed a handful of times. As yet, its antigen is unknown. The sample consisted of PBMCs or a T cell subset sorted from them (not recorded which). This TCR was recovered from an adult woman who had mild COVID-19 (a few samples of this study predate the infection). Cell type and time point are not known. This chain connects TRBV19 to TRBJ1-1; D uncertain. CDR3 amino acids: CASSISVNTEAFF. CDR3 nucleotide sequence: TGTGCCAGTAGTATTTCGGTGAACACTGAAGCTTTCTTT.